These T cell receptor beta chains were read from a single sample in a study of neurological immune-mediated disorders. TCRdb itself ran the 5' RACE reads through MiXCR, one entry per CDR3 protein. The data show 50,000 to 65,000 distinct CDR3 sequences, more than 3% seen once. Specimen: PBMCs. The receptors shown here come from a man aged 25-45 years with multiple sclerosis. The CDR3 runs from the conserved cysteine through the conserved F or W. The D gene is left open where the match is weak.

D gene: NA
V gene: TRBV4-1
J gene: TRBJ1-1
CDR3 protein: CASSPIGRVMNTEAFF

D gene: NA
V gene: TRBV2
J gene: TRBJ2-1
CDR3 protein: CASSTLGNEQFF

D gene: NA
V gene: TRBV19
J gene: TRBJ2-3
CDR3 protein: CASSMGEPTDTQYF

D gene: TRBD1
V gene: TRBV20-1
J gene: TRBJ1-6
CDR3 protein: CSARDTGTGNSPLHF

D gene: NA
V gene: TRBV15
J gene: TRBJ2-7
CDR3 protein: CATSRDVVREQYF

D gene: NA
V gene: TRBV7-8
J gene: TRBJ1-1
CDR3 protein: CASSLTLRGTTEAFF

D gene: NA
V gene: TRBV20-1
J gene: TRBJ2-5
CDR3 protein: CSARDRPKGTQYF

D gene: NA
V gene: TRBV7-6
J gene: TRBJ1-3
CDR3 protein: CASSLEVSGNTIYF

D gene: NA
V gene: TRBV5-1
J gene: TRBJ1-2
CDR3 protein: CASSPSGGDNYGYTF

D gene: NA
V gene: TRBV15
J gene: TRBJ1-1
CDR3 protein: CATSRDPEGTEAFF

D gene: NA
V gene: TRBV6-5
J gene: TRBJ1-1
CDR3 protein: CASEGGSMNTEAFF

D gene: NA
V gene: TRBV27
J gene: TRBJ2-3
CDR3 protein: CASSLLLGGGGTDTQYF

D gene: NA
V gene: TRBV28
J gene: TRBJ1-1
CDR3 protein: CASREGGSEAFF

D gene: NA
V gene: TRBV11-2
J gene: TRBJ2-3
CDR3 protein: CASSLGQGTDTQYF

D gene: TRBD2
V gene: TRBV11-2
J gene: TRBJ2-2
CDR3 protein: CASSLMTSGSTGELFF

D gene: TRBD1
V gene: TRBV5-8
J gene: TRBJ1-5
CDR3 protein: CASSQGTGGHQPQHF

D gene: TRBD2
V gene: TRBV7-2
J gene: TRBJ2-1
CDR3 protein: CASSLLGGGRDNEQFF

D gene: TRBD1
V gene: TRBV28
J gene: TRBJ2-3
CDR3 protein: CASTHSGQGIFTDTQYF

D gene: NA
V gene: TRBV15
J gene: TRBJ2-5
CDR3 protein: CATSSSNRVQETQYF

D gene: NA
V gene: TRBV7-9
J gene: TRBJ1-1
CDR3 protein: CASSFGAENTEAFF

D gene: NA
V gene: TRBV20-1
J gene: TRBJ1-2
CDR3 protein: CSAAGKGGYTF

D gene: TRBD2
V gene: TRBV11-2
J gene: TRBJ2-5
CDR3 protein: CASLGLAGGETQYF

D gene: NA
V gene: TRBV9
J gene: TRBJ2-3
CDR3 protein: CASSVGGKGDTQYF

D gene: NA
V gene: TRBV7-2
J gene: TRBJ1-4
CDR3 protein: CASSLAMGANEKLFF

D gene: NA
V gene: TRBV21-1
J gene: TRBJ2-5
CDR3 protein: CASSKWPGIKTQYF

D gene: TRBD1
V gene: TRBV5-5
J gene: TRBJ2-5
CDR3 protein: CASSPGQLQETQYF

D gene: TRBD1
V gene: TRBV12-3/TRBV12-4
J gene: TRBJ2-7
CDR3 protein: CASKRDRRTYEQYF